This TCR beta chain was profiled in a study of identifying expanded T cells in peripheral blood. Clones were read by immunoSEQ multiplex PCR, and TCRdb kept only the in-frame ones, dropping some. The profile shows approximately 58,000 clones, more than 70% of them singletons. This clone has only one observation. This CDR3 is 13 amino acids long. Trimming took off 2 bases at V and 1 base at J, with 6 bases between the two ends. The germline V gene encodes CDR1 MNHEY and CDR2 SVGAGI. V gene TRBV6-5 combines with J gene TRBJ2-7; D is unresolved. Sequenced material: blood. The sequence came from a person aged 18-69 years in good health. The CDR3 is CASSYRESYEQYF. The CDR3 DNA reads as TGTGCCAGCAGTTACAGGGAATCCTACGAGCAGTACTTC.